Presented here are 7 T cell receptor beta chains from one specimen sequenced in a study of T cells in Graves' hyperthyroidism and ophthalmopathy. Using RNA transcripts as the source, TCR beta CDR3 regions were amplified. Primed by the HTBI set, a first-round RT-PCR was run on the TCR CDR3. TCRdb reanalysed the multiplex PCR reads using MiXCR and keeps one entry per CDR3 protein. The sample comprises around 600,000 distinct CDR3 sequences, 15% to 18% of which are singletons, and roughly 6.6% rests with the top ten. The sequenced material came from blood. The receptors originated from a young woman with Graves' hyperthyroidism.

This clonotype was observed many times. The rearrangement joins TRBV3-1 to TRBJ2-7; 13 positions agree with TRBD2. With 1 base clipped from V and 3 bases from J, the junction kept 15 bases outside the gene matches. This CDR3 is built from 20 residues. Germline values: CDR1 LGHDT, CDR2 YNNKEL (reference sequence). CDR3 DNA sequence: TGTGCCAGCAGCCAAGTCCTCCCCACCTGGACTAGCGGGAGTATCTACGAGCAGTACTTC. Its protein product is CASSQVLPTWTSGSIYEQYF.

The chain employs TRBV3-1 and TRBJ2-2, with D tentatively TRBD2 (6 bases). Germline-derived CDR1 and CDR2 are LGHDT and YNNKEL (reference sequence). The V gene lost 0 bases and the J gene lost 3 bases, with 20 bases spanning the gap. There are 19 residues in the CDR3. The CDR3 sequence is CASSQDGGWRRADTGELFF. Here the CDR3 DNA reads TGTGCCAGCAGCCAAGACGGTGGCTGGCGGAGGGCGGACACCGGGGAGCTGTTTTTT.

V and J are TRBV11-2 and TRBJ1-1; TRBD1 agrees at 9 bases. Germline V gene lookup returns CDR1 SGHAT and CDR2 FQNNGV. V lost 4 bases, J lost 6 bases, and 9 bases stayed unmatched. CDR3 length equals 15 residues. DNA of the CDR3: TGTGCCAGCAGCTCATCGACAGGGGGGGAGCCTGAAGCTTTCTTT. It translates to CASSSSTGGEPEAFF. The full variable domain, in which reference TRBV11-2 and TRBJ1-1 provide the parts outside the CDR3, is EAGVAQSPRYKIIEKRQSVAFWCNPISGHATLYWYQQILGQGPKLLIQFQNNGVVDDSQLPKDRFSAERLKGVDSTLKIQPAKLEDSAVYLCASSSSTGGEPEAFFGQGTRLTVV.

In its sample, this clonotype was seen many times. The chain uses TRBV30 and TRBJ2-2, with D possibly matching TRBD2 (6 bases). CDR3 length: 14 amino acids. Per the germline V gene, CDR1 is GTSNPN and CDR2 is SVGIG (reference sequence). With 4 bases removed from V and 2 bases from J, the gap between germline ends came to 11 bases. The CDR3 reads CAWTGGINTGELFF. As DNA, the CDR3 is TGTGCCTGGACGGGCGGGATTAACACCGGGGAGCTGTTTTTT.

Worth noting for this clonotype: An end of the junction does not agree with germline; a read error may underlie this. The V and J genes are TRBV10-1 and TRBJ1-1; TRBD1 is a possible D gene (6 bases). The CDR3 runs 14 residues. The V gene's germline CDR1 is WNHNN and CDR2 SYGVQD (reference sequence). The CDR3 loop is CASSELRGSTGAFF. CDR3 DNA sequence: TGCGCCAGCAGTGAGTTGAGGGGGAGCACTGGAGCTTTCTTT.

This clonotype was picked up many times. This chain uses TRBV7-2 with TRBJ2-1; 9 nucleotides line up with TRBD2. CDR3 length: 16 amino acids. The V segment lost 5 bases and the J segment 9 bases; nucleotides outside the gene matches: 14. Germline values: CDR1 SGHTA, CDR2 FQGNSA. The CDR3 nucleotides read TGTGCCAGCAGCCCCGGAGTGTCTAGCGGGATCGGTGAGCAGTTCTTC. This encodes CASSPGVSSGIGEQFF.

This clonotype was recorded at least ten times. CDR3 coding DNA: TGCAGTACTCGGACTAGCGGGAGCTCCTACAATGAGCAGTTCTTC. Protein: CSTRTSGSSYNEQFF. The chain couples TRBV20-1 to TRBJ2-1, with 13 positions matching TRBD2. V lost 8 bases, J lost 0 bases, and 4 bases stayed unmatched. The CDR3 runs 15 residues. The V gene's germline CDR1 is DFQATT and CDR2 SNEGSKA (reference sequence).